The 28 T cell receptor beta chains presented below share a single source sample, sequenced in a study of blood T cell repertoires in COVID-19. Sequenced by immunoSEQ multiplex PCR; TCRdb stores in-frame clones only, minus some. Among around 180,000 clones listed, approximately 85% were seen once. The source material was peripheral blood. These receptors all stem from a woman over 75 with acute or convalescent COVID-19.

J is TRBJ2-1 and V is TRBV12-3 or TRBV12-4; D uncertain. V lost 4 bases and J lost 16, with 17 bases in between. The CDR3 totals 12 residues. In nucleotides, the CDR3 is TGTGCCAGCAGTTCTCAGACTGGCTATCATTTCTTC. This codes for CASSSQTGYHFF.

The rearrangement uses TRBV5-4 and TRBJ1-2; 9 bases agree with TRBD1. This CDR3 spans 13 amino acids. V trimming: 4 bases; J trimming: 6 bases; junction bases outside the gene matches: 4. The germline V gene encodes CDR1 SGHNT and CDR2 YYREEE (reference sequence). CDR3 residues: CASSPTGGDGYTF. CDR3 nucleotides: TGTGCCAGCAGCCCGACAGGGGGGGATGGCTACACCTTC. Complete variable domain (other parts from reference TRBV5-4 and TRBJ1-2): ETGVTQSPTHLIKTRGQQVTLRCSSQSGHNTVSWYQQALGQGPQFIFQYYREEENGRGNFPPRFSGLQFPNYSSELNVNALELDDSALYLCASSPTGGDGYTFGSGTRLTVV.

The genes are TRBV10-3 and TRBJ2-2, with TRBD1 matching over 9 bases. The CDR3 is 15 residues long. Germline V gene sequence: CDR1 ENHRY, CDR2 SYGVKD. The J segment lost 3 bases and the V segment lost 10 bases, leaving 9 bases of the junction unmatched. CDR3 residues: CATRGGQGYTGELFF. The CDR3 DNA reads TGTGCCACCAGGGGGGGACAGGGCTACACCGGGGAGCTGTTTTTT.

The V and J genes are TRBV7-9 and TRBJ2-2; 7 bases are a match to TRBD2. This CDR3 is built from 13 residues. Germline V gene data show CDR1 as SEHNR and CDR2 as FQNEAQ (reference sequence). V lost 4 bases, J lost 6 bases, and 2 bases stayed unmatched. The CDR3 region is CASSSTSPGELFF. CDR3 sequence (DNA): TGTGCCAGCAGCTCGACTAGCCCCGGGGAGCTGTTTTTT.

This clone was seen a single time. The chain recombines TRBV19 with TRBJ1-2; D is unclear. Between the trimmed V and J ends, which lost 5 bases and 7 bases, there was a span of 11 bases. The CDR3 is 12 residues long. Per germline, CDR1 LNHDA and CDR2 SQIVND (reference sequence). CDR3 amino acids: CASSYPRGGYTF. The CDR3 nucleotides read TGTGCCAGTAGTTATCCGCGGGGTGGCTACACCTTC. Full variable domain (outside the CDR3, taken from reference TRBV19 and TRBJ1-2): DGGITQSPKYLFRKEGQNVTLSCEQNLNHDAMYWYRQDPGQGLRLIYYSQIVNDFQKGDIAEGYSVSREKKESFPLTVTSAQKNPTAFYLCASSYPRGGYTFGSGTRLTVV.

The chain employs TRBV5-1 and TRBJ1-4; TRBD1 might be the D (5 bases). V lost 4 bases, J lost 0 bases, and 16 bases lay in between. Germline V gene sequence: CDR1 SGHRS, CDR2 YFSETQ. This CDR3 is built from 17 residues. The CDR3 nucleotides are TGCGCCAGCAGCGTAGTACCACAGGCCACAACTAATGAAAAACTGTTTTTT. Amino acids: CASSVVPQATTNEKLFF.

The J gene is TRBJ2-2, the V gene TRBV12-5, with D possibly TRBD1 on 5 matching bases. From germline, CDR1 is LGHNT and CDR2 FRNRAP. The V end was cut by 0 bases, the J end by 1 base, with 6 bases between. CDR3 length equals 15 residues. The CDR3 reads CASGLVQGNTGELFF. DNA of the CDR3: TGTGCTAGTGGTTTGGTGCAGGGGAACACCGGGGAGCTGTTTTTT. Drawing the rest from reference TRBV12-5 and TRBJ2-2, the complete variable domain is DARVTQTPRHKVTEMGQEVTMRCQPILGHNTVFWYRQTMMQGLELLAYFRNRAPLDDSGMPKDRFSAEMPDATLATLKIQPSEPRDSAVYFCASGLVQGNTGELFFGEGSRLTVL.

This chain connects TRBV4-1 to TRBJ2-3; 10 bases are a match to TRBD2. V dropped 4 bases and J dropped 4; count of bases not matched to a gene: 8. The CDR3 runs 16 residues. Germline CDR1 reads MGHRA; CDR2 reads YSYEKL. CDR3: CASSPTSSGSPDTQYF. The CDR3 region has the DNA TGCGCCAGCAGCCCCACATCTAGCGGGAGCCCAGATACGCAGTATTTT.

The chain links TRBV11-2 to TRBJ1-1; D unresolved. Looked up from germline, CDR1 is SGHAT and CDR2 is FQNNGV. The ends were cut back, 5 bases at V and 7 bases at J, with 14 bases in the middle. The CDR3 contains 13 residues. CDR3 loop: CASSPGERFEAFF. Written as DNA, the CDR3 is TGTGCCAGCAGCCCTGGCGAGAGGTTTGAAGCTTTCTTT.

The chain has TRBV2 and TRBJ2-5; D is unclear. The CDR3 is 11 residues long. V lost 6 bases and J 5 bases, leaving 7 bases between the germline ends. Germline values: CDR1 SNHLY, CDR2 FYNNEI. In DNA form, the CDR3 reads TGTGCCAGCAGGGGCTTGGAGACCCAGTACTTC. This sequence encodes CASRGLETQYF.

The chain uses TRBV18 and TRBJ1-2; TRBD1 matches 11 bases. This CDR3 has 15 amino acids. After removal of 6 bases from V and 4 bases from J, the junction contained 7 bases not matched to a gene. From germline, CDR1 is KGHSH and CDR2 LQKENI. The CDR3 spells CASSIGQGAGYGYTF. The CDR3 DNA is TGTGCCAGCTCCATAGGACAGGGGGCCGGCTATGGCTACACCTTC. The complete variable domain, with remaining parts taken from reference TRBV18 and TRBJ1-2, reads NAGVMQNPRHLVRRRGQEARLRCSPMKGHSHVYWYRQLPEEGLKFMVYLQKENIIDESGMPKERFSAEFPKEGPSILRIQQVVRGDSAAYFCASSIGQGAGYGYTFGSGTRLTVV.

The genes are TRBV3-1 (or the pseudogene TRBV3-2) and TRBJ2-1, with 10 bases fitting TRBD2. Germline CDR1 and CDR2: LGHDT and YNNKEL (reference sequence). The J segment lost 2 bases and the V segment lost 6 bases, leaving 4 bases of the junction unmatched. CDR3 length: 15 amino acids. CDR3 protein: CASRLGLAAYNEQFF. CDR3 coding DNA: TGTGCCAGCAGGCTTGGACTAGCGGCCTACAATGAGCAGTTCTTC.

The chain couples TRBV7-8 to TRBJ2-7, with TRBD2 as a possible D gene (7 bases). V lost 1 base and J 2 bases, leaving 18 bases between the germline ends. The CDR3 extends over 17 amino acids. Looked up from germline, CDR1 is SGHVS and CDR2 is FQNEAQ. CDR3 amino acids: CASSLEDTGRVPYEQYF. In nucleotides, the CDR3 is TGTGCCAGCAGCTTAGAAGATACAGGGAGGGTCCCCTACGAGCAGTACTTC.

A note on this clone: The junction and the germline gene differ at one end; a read error may be behind it. The chain employs TRBV10-3 and TRBJ2-1, with 7 bases matching TRBD2. CDR3 length equals 13 residues. Germline V gene lookup returns CDR1 ENHRY and CDR2 SYGVKD. CDR3 DNA: TGTGCCATCGGGGGGGACTCCCACAATGAGCAGTTCTTC. This gives the protein CAIGGDSHNEQFF.

The chain employs TRBV19 and TRBJ2-3; D is uncertain. V was trimmed by 0 bases and J by 13 bases, leaving 26 bases between them. This CDR3 has 17 residues. CDR1 LNHDA and CDR2 SQIVND come from the germline V gene (reference sequence). The CDR3 DNA follows: TGTGCCAGTAGTATAGATTCGACATGGGCCCCTACAGTAATTAAGTATTTT. The encoded protein is CASSIDSTWAPTVIKYF.

The chain joins TRBV20-1 to TRBJ1-1; D possibly corresponds to TRBD1 (6 bases). This CDR3 spans 11 amino acids. The germline V gene has CDR1 DFQATT and CDR2 SNEGSKA (reference sequence). V was shortened by 7 bases and J by 2 bases, with 8 bases between the two germline ends. The CDR3 region is CSGGGNTEAFF. CDR3 DNA: TGCAGTGGGGGGGGCAACACTGAAGCTTTCTTT.

The chain combines TRBV7-2 with TRBJ1-2; D not resolved. Trimming removed 0 bases from V and 6 bases from J, with 14 bases in between. The CDR3 totals 15 residues. CDR1 SGHTA and CDR2 FQGNSA come from the germline V gene. The CDR3 DNA reads TGTGCCAGCAGCTTAGCGAGCGCGGGATTTGATGGCTACACCTTC. Amino acid sequence: CASSLASAGFDGYTF.

This clone appeared a few times. The rearrangement joins TRBV6-5 to TRBJ2-3, with 7 bases aligning to TRBD1. The V gene end was trimmed by 6 bases and the J gene end by 4 bases; junction bases not matched to a gene: 4. The CDR3 covers 13 residues. The germline gives CDR1 MNHEY, CDR2 SVGAGI. The CDR3 nucleotides are TGTGCCAGCAGCCGGGGACAGTCAGATACGCAGTATTTT. It encodes CASSRGQSDTQYF.

The DNA of the CDR3 is TGTGCCAGCAGCCAAGGCGGGGCAGGGCGGATGAATGAAAAACTGTTTTTT. This sequence encodes CASSQGGAGRMNEKLFF. The chain employs TRBV3-1 (or the pseudogene TRBV3-2) and TRBJ1-4; D perhaps matches TRBD1 (5 bases). Germline assignment: CDR1 LGHDT and CDR2 YNNKEL (reference sequence). The V and J ends lost 1 base and 5 bases respectively, with 17 bases between them. The CDR3 runs 17 residues.

This clone was detected only a few times. In DNA form, the CDR3 reads TGTGCCAGCAGCCAAGGACAGGGCCCAAACGGAAACACCATATATTTT. Translation gives CASSQGQGPNGNTIYF. The V gene is TRBV11-2, the J gene TRBJ1-3; 8 positions match TRBD1. Trimming took 5 bases from V and 4 from J; bases not matched to a gene: 10. Germline assignment: CDR1 SGHAT and CDR2 FQNNGV. The CDR3 covers 16 residues.

This rearrangement joins TRBV7-9 to TRBJ1-3; weak D call: TRBD1 (5 bases). V lost 4 bases and J 4 bases, leaving 11 bases between the germline ends. Germline V CDR1 and CDR2: SEHNR, FQNEAQ (reference sequence). The CDR3 totals 14 residues. CDR3 bases: TGTGCCAGCAGCTCCAGGGTGGCCGGAAACACCATATATTTT. This gives the protein CASSSRVAGNTIYF.

V usage is TRBV5-4 and J usage is TRBJ2-5; no reliable D call. The CDR3 has 13 residues. V lost 1 base to trimming and J lost 1 base, with 5 bases between them. Germline lookup yields CDR1 SGHNT and CDR2 YYREEE (reference sequence). The CDR3: CASSLTSQETQYF. CDR3 bases: TGTGCCAGCAGCTTGACCAGCCAAGAGACCCAGTACTTC. Supplemented by reference TRBV5-4 and TRBJ2-5, the full variable domain reads ETGVTQSPTHLIKTRGQQVTLRCSSQSGHNTVSWYQQALGQGPQFIFQYYREEENGRGNFPPRFSGLQFPNYSSELNVNALELDDSALYLCASSLTSQETQYFGPGTRLLVL.

The chain uses TRBV6-6 and TRBJ2-5; 10 positions agree with TRBD2. This CDR3 is 14 amino acids long. The V and J ends lost 10 bases and 4 bases, in that order; junction bases with no gene match: 9. Germline V gene data show CDR1 as MNHNY and CDR2 as SVGAGI (reference sequence). The CDR3 region has the DNA TGTGCCACCTCAGGGAGCGGGAGGGGAGAGACCCAGTACTTC. This gives the protein CATSGSGRGETQYF.

This clone showed up just once. J is TRBJ1-2 and V is TRBV5-4; TRBD1 matches at 10 bases. CDR1 and CDR2 (germline): SGHNT, YYREEE (reference sequence). V lost 4 bases and J lost 4; bases outside the gene matches: 13. The CDR3 has 17 residues. As DNA, the CDR3 is TGTGCCAGCAGCCGGAGCCCCCGGGACAGGGGAATCTATGGCTACACCTTC. Translated, it gives CASSRSPRDRGIYGYTF.

The genes are TRBV5-1 and TRBJ2-5; D might be TRBD1 (6 bases). Germline CDR1 is SGHRS and CDR2 is YFSETQ. CDR3 length: 17 amino acids. With 2 bases removed from V and 4 bases from J, the gap between germline ends came to 21 bases. The CDR3 region is CASSFQGSGSRGETQYF. The CDR3 bases are TGCGCCAGCAGCTTCCAGGGGTCTGGGAGCAGAGGAGAGACCCAGTACTTC.

The J gene is TRBJ2-1, the V gene TRBV7-3; 7 bases are a match to TRBD2. CDR1 is SGHTA, CDR2 FQGTGA, per germline. Trimming cost V 5 bases and J 9 bases; bases outside gene matches: 13. The CDR3 totals 15 residues. CDR3 in amino acids: CASSQGLGPGGEQFF. Here the CDR3 DNA reads TGTGCCAGCAGCCAAGGACTAGGACCGGGCGGTGAGCAGTTCTTC.

The chain employs TRBV15 and TRBJ2-7; weak D call: TRBD1 (6 bases). Germline values: CDR1 LNHNV, CDR2 YYDKDF (reference sequence). This CDR3 is 17 amino acids long. The ends were cut back, 0 bases at V and 3 bases at J, with 18 bases in the middle. This CDR3 reads CATSRDRGRGVYYEQYF. The CDR3 DNA reads TGTGCCACCAGCAGAGATCGGGGCAGGGGAGTTTACTACGAGCAGTACTTC.

The CDR3 sequence is CASMEHATNEKLFF. CDR3 in DNA: TGTGCCAGCATGGAGCATGCAACTAATGAAAAACTGTTTTTT. This chain joins TRBV6-5 and TRBJ1-4; D gene uncertain. CDR3 length: 14 amino acids. Germline V gene data show CDR1 as MNHEY and CDR2 as SVGAGI. V was trimmed by 7 bases and J by 0 bases, leaving 9 bases between them.